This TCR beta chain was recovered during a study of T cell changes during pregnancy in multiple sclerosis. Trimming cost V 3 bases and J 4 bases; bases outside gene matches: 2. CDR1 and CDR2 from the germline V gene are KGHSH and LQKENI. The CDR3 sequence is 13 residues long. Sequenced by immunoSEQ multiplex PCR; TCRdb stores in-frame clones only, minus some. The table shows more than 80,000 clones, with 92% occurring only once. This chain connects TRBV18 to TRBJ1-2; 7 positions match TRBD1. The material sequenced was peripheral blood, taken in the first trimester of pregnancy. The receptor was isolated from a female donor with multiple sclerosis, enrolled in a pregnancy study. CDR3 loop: CASSPGQVYGYTF. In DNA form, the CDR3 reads TGTGCCAGCTCACCTGGACAGGTCTATGGCTACACCTTC.